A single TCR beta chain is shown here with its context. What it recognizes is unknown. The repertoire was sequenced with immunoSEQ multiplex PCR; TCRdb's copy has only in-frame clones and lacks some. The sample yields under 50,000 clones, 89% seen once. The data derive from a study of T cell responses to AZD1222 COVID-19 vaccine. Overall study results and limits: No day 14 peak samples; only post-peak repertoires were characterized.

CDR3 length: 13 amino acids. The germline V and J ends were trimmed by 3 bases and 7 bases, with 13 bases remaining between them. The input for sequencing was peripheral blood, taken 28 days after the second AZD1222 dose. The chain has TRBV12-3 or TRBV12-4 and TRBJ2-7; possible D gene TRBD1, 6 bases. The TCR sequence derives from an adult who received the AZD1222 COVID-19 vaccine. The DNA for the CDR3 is TGTGCCAGCAGTTTTTGGGACACCCGAGAGCAGTACTTC. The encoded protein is CASSFWDTREQYF.